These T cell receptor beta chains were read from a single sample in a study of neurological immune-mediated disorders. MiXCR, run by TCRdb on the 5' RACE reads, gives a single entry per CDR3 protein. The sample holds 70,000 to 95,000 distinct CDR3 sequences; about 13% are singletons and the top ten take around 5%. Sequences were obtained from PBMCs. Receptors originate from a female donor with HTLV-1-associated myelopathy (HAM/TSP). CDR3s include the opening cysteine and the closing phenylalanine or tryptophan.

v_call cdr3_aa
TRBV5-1 CASSTTSNTGELFF
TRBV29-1 CSAASGASTDTQYF
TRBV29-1 CSVELGTSSGLSF
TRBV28 CASSFVGVNTDTQYF
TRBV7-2 CASSLEVGAQFF
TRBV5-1 CASSGGTISYEQYF
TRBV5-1 CASSPTTGVPDTQYF
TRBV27 CASTPLGGARSYEQYF
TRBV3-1 CASSQDSRGSGQPQHF
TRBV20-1 CSARARQKGLQQPQHF
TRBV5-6 CASFSSYNEQFF
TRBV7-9 CASSSGQLSTDTQYF
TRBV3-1 CASSQGRDYGYTF
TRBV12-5 CASGYSGSSYEQYF
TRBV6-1 CASSEVTTGGGDPRDTQYF
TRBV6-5 CASSYLGGVENSPLHF
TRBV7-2 CASSLLSQASSSTDTQYF